One and the same sample provided the 32 T cell receptor beta chains below, sequenced in a study of cytomegalovirus exposure and HLA in healthy donors. The PCR employed 60 Vbeta primers together with 13 Jbeta primers. TCRdb keeps only in-frame clones here, not all; method: immunoSEQ multiplex PCR. The sample comprises approximately 180,000 clones, about four fifths of which are singletons, and approximately 5% rests with the top ten. The sequencing input was PBMCs. Every receptor here comes from a woman between 18 and 29 years old in good health and CMV-seropositive.

The chain links TRBV6-1 to TRBJ1-5, with 7 bases matching TRBD1. CDR3 length: 17 residues. Germline V gives CDR1 MNHNS, CDR2 SASEGT. V lost 4 bases, J lost 2 bases, and 11 bases stayed unmatched. CDR3 region: CASSGQGGQAGNQPQHF. The CDR3 DNA follows: TGTGCCAGCAGTGGACAGGGAGGTCAAGCGGGCAATCAGCCCCAGCATTTT.

This chain links TRBV7-3 with TRBJ2-3; 8 bases match TRBD2. V was pared by 5 bases and J by 2 bases, with 6 bases of the junction left unmatched. Germline lookup yields CDR1 SGHTA and CDR2 FQGTGA. This CDR3 comprises 15 residues. DNA for the CDR3: TGTGCCAGCAGCCCGAGACTAGCGCACACAGATACGCAGTATTTT. It yields the protein CASSPRLAHTDTQYF.

The genes are TRBV27 and TRBJ1-6; D is undetermined. Trimming pared 6 bases from V and 3 bases from J, leaving 15 bases between. CDR1 is MNHEY and CDR2 is SMNVEV in the germline V gene (reference sequence). The CDR3 extends over 16 amino acids. CDR3 region: CASRERVAIYNSPLHF. In nucleotides, the CDR3 is TGTGCCAGCAGGGAGAGGGTAGCTATCTATAATTCACCCCTCCACTTT.

The chain employs TRBV5-1 and TRBJ2-7; 10 bases are shared with TRBD2. Trimming took 0 bases from V and 2 from J; bases not matched to a gene: 8. The CDR3 runs 17 residues. In germline, CDR1 is SGHRS, CDR2 YFSETQ. The DNA of the CDR3 is TGCGCCAGCAGCTTGGCCGGGGTAGCGGGGGGCCCCTACGAGCAGTACTTC. Translated: CASSLAGVAGGPYEQYF.

The chain carries TRBV25-1 and TRBJ2-2, with unresolved D. Trimming pared 4 bases from V and 4 bases from J, leaving 7 bases between. CDR1 is MGHDK and CDR2 is SYGVNS in the germline V gene. CDR3 length: 13 amino acids. CDR3 sequence: CASSGGPTGELFF. The DNA for the CDR3 is TGTGCCAGCAGTGGCGGTCCCACCGGGGAGCTGTTTTTT.

The V gene is TRBV9, the J gene TRBJ1-3; perhaps TRBD1 as D (6 bases). Germline CDR1 and CDR2: SGDLS and YYNGEE. V gave up 3 bases and J gave up 2 bases, with 12 bases separating them. This CDR3 is 15 amino acids long. DNA for the CDR3: TGTGCCAGCAGCGCCCAACAGGGAACTGGAAACACCATATATTTT. As protein: CASSAQQGTGNTIYF.

The genes are TRBV7-7 and TRBJ2-7; TRBD1 agrees at 7 bases. Losses at the gene ends were 5 bases for V and 3 bases for J; bases not matched to a gene: 10. The CDR3 is 15 residues long. In germline, CDR1 is SSHAT, CDR2 FNYEAQ (reference sequence). CDR3: CASSPEPGTVYEQYF. The CDR3 DNA reads as TGTGCCAGCAGCCCCGAACCAGGGACAGTCTACGAGCAGTACTTC.

This chain connects TRBV9 to TRBJ1-2, with 7 bases that match TRBD1. In germline, CDR1 is SGDLS, CDR2 YYNGEE. V trimming: 3 bases; J trimming: 4 bases; junction bases outside the gene matches: 9. The CDR3 spans 15 residues. The CDR3 sequence is CASSATGAGGYGYTF. The CDR3 DNA reads TGTGCCAGCAGCGCTACCGGGGCAGGGGGCTATGGCTACACCTTC.

The V call is TRBV6-1, the J call TRBJ1-6; maybe TRBD1 (6 bases). Between the trimmed V and J ends, which lost 7 bases and 8 bases, there was a span of 18 bases. Germline CDR1 and CDR2: MNHNS and SASEGT. There are 15 residues in the CDR3. The CDR3 loop reads CASTRGAGDHSPLHF. DNA for the CDR3: TGTGCCAGCACCCGGGGGGCCGGGGATCATTCACCCCTCCACTTT.

The chain carries TRBV11-2 and TRBJ2-1, with 11 bases aligning to TRBD2. Germline V gene data show CDR1 as SGHAT and CDR2 as FQNNGV. The CDR3 has 15 amino acids. The V and J ends lost 1 base and 4 bases, in that order; junction bases with no gene match: 0. Written as DNA, the CDR3 is TGTGCCAGCAGCTTAGCTAGCGGGGGGTACAATGAGCAGTTCTTC. As protein: CASSLASGGYNEQFF.

V gene TRBV9 combines with J gene TRBJ2-2; possible D gene TRBD1, 5 bases. Germline CDR1 and CDR2: SGDLS and YYNGEE. Trimming took off 0 bases at V and 5 bases at J, with 14 bases between the two ends. The CDR3 has 16 residues. CDR3 bases: TGTGCCAGCAGCGTAGCATGGCAGGGTGGAACCGGGGAGCTGTTTTTT. Protein sequence: CASSVAWQGGTGELFF.

This clone was recorded once. This chain joins TRBV4-3 and TRBJ2-2, with 8 bases aligning to TRBD2. The CDR3 loop spans 17 amino acids. V lost 0 bases, J lost 4 bases, and 7 bases stayed unmatched. Germline CDR1 reads LGHNA; CDR2 reads YSLEER. Here the CDR3 DNA reads TGCGCCAGCAGCCAAGATTGGGTCGGGGGGGGCACCGGGGAGCTGTTTTTT. Protein sequence: CASSQDWVGGGTGELFF.

The J gene is TRBJ2-1, the V gene TRBV7-2; 10 nucleotides match TRBD2. The V segment lost 5 bases and the J segment 4 bases; nucleotides outside the gene matches: 8. The V gene's germline CDR1 is SGHTA and CDR2 FQGNSA. This CDR3 spans 16 amino acids. As DNA, the CDR3 is TGTGCCAGCAGCCAGCAACTAGCGGGGATTTACAATGAGCAGTTCTTC. Protein sequence: CASSQQLAGIYNEQFF.

The gene calls are TRBV5-1 and TRBJ2-2; tentative D call: TRBD1 (5 bases). This CDR3 spans 14 amino acids. CDR1 is SGHRS, CDR2 YFSETQ, per germline. Trimming shortened V by 4 bases and J by 3 bases, and 10 bases separated the two germline ends. CDR3 sequence reads: CASSLGADTGELFF. CDR3 nucleotide sequence: TGCGCCAGCAGCCTTGGGGCAGACACCGGGGAGCTGTTTTTT.

This chain links TRBV18 with TRBJ2-5, with D possibly matching TRBD2 (6 bases). V was trimmed by 0 bases and J by 2 bases, leaving 10 bases between them. CDR3 length equals 15 residues. The V gene's germline CDR1 is KGHSH and CDR2 LQKENI. Here the CDR3 DNA reads TGTGCCAGCTCACCACCGGGGGGTCGGCAAGAGACCCAGTACTTC. It is translated as CASSPPGGRQETQYF.

V and J are TRBV7-9 and TRBJ2-3, with 9 bases that match TRBD2. The V segment lost 4 bases and the J segment 4 bases; nucleotides outside the gene matches: 3. Looked up from germline, CDR1 is SEHNR and CDR2 is FQNEAQ (reference sequence). The CDR3 spans 14 residues. CDR3 DNA sequence: TGTGCCAGCAGCTCGGGCGGGGGGGCAGATACGCAGTATTTT. This gives the protein CASSSGGGADTQYF.

In this sample, this clone turned up a few times. The rearrangement joins TRBV6-5 to TRBJ1-6; 8 bases fit TRBD1. Germline loops: CDR1 MNHEY, CDR2 SVGAGI. This CDR3 contains 14 residues. V shed 6 bases, J shed 9 bases, and the junction held 7 bases outside the gene matches. The CDR3 protein is CASRPTGEFSPLHF. The CDR3 nucleotides read TGTGCCAGCAGACCGACAGGGGAGTTTTCACCCCTCCACTTT.

The V call is TRBV19, the J call TRBJ1-6; 9 bases fit TRBD1. After removal of 6 bases from V and 7 bases from J, the junction contained 10 bases not matched to a gene. The CDR3 is 16 residues long. Germline V gene lookup returns CDR1 LNHDA and CDR2 SQIVND (reference sequence). CDR3 sequence (DNA): TGTGCCAGTAGGCCTCCGGGACAGGGACCAAATTCACCCCTCCACTTT. It yields the protein CASRPPGQGPNSPLHF.

Only one count was recorded for this clone. The V and J genes are TRBV28 and TRBJ2-1; D may be TRBD1 (6 bases). Trimming removed 8 bases from V and 6 bases from J, with 14 bases in between. Germline values: CDR1 MDHEN, CDR2 SYDVKM. The CDR3 has 13 residues. The CDR3 sequence: CASQRGTVNEQFF. Written as DNA, the CDR3 is TGTGCCAGCCAAAGGGGGACGGTCAATGAGCAGTTCTTC.

The V call is TRBV30, the J call TRBJ2-3; a possible D gene is TRBD2 (6 bases). The germline gives CDR1 GTSNPN, CDR2 SVGIG (reference sequence). V was pared by 1 base and J by 14 bases, with 16 bases between. The CDR3 contains 12 residues. As DNA, the CDR3 is TGTGCCTGGAGTGGCGGGGACCGAACCCTGTATTTT. Protein: CAWSGGDRTLYF.

The chain links TRBV5-1 to TRBJ1-1, with 7 bases fitting TRBD1. CDR1 is SGHRS, CDR2 YFSETQ, per germline. V shed 3 bases and J 11 bases; nucleotides not matched to a gene: 4. This CDR3 is 11 amino acids long. The CDR3, as DNA: TGCGCCAGCAGCTCATCAGGGGGTGCTTTCTTT. This translates into CASSSSGGAFF. The full variable domain, in which reference TRBV5-1 and TRBJ1-1 provide the parts outside the CDR3, is KAGVTQTPRYLIKTRGQQVTLSCSPISGHRSVSWYQQTPGQGLQFLFEYFSETQRNKGNFPGRFSGRQFSNSRSEMNVSTLELGDSALYLCASSSSGGAFFGQGTRLTVV.

This chain uses TRBV7-2 with TRBJ2-2; D possibly corresponds to TRBD2 (6 bases). The CDR3 totals 16 residues. Looked up from germline, CDR1 is SGHTA and CDR2 is FQGNSA. The germline V and J ends were trimmed by 2 bases and 2 bases, with 12 bases remaining between them. Written as DNA, the CDR3 is TGTGCCAGCAGCTTAATCGGCGGGGTTAACACCGGGGAGCTGTTTTTT. Amino acid sequence: CASSLIGGVNTGELFF. The complete variable domain, with remaining parts taken from reference TRBV7-2 and TRBJ2-2, reads GAGVSQSPSNKVTEKGKDVELRCDPISGHTALYWYRQSLGQGLEFLIYFQGNSAPDKSGLPSDRFSAERTGGSVSTLTIQRTQQEDSAVYLCASSLIGGVNTGELFFGEGSRLTVL.

The V gene is TRBV18, the J gene TRBJ2-5, with 8 bases aligning to TRBD2. This CDR3 has 14 residues. Germline CDR1 is KGHSH and CDR2 is LQKENI. The junction had 7 bases not matched to a gene; V was cut back by 6 bases and J by 4 bases. Here the CDR3 DNA reads TGTGCCAGCTCCTCGGGAGGGCCCCCAGAGACCCAGTACTTC. Amino acid sequence: CASSSGGPPETQYF. Based on the CDR3 plus reference TRBV18 and TRBJ2-5, the full variable domain is NAGVMQNPRHLVRRRGQEARLRCSPMKGHSHVYWYRQLPEEGLKFMVYLQKENIIDESGMPKERFSAEFPKEGPSILRIQQVVRGDSAAYFCASSSGGPPETQYFGPGTRLLVL.

The chain uses TRBV27 and TRBJ2-7, with 7 bases aligning to TRBD1. In germline, CDR1 is MNHEY, CDR2 SMNVEV (reference sequence). Losses at the gene ends were 3 bases for V and 3 bases for J; bases not matched to a gene: 8. This CDR3 contains 15 residues. CDR3 protein: CASSFSTGDFYEQYF. CDR3 sequence (DNA): TGTGCCAGCAGTTTCTCCACAGGGGATTTCTACGAGCAGTACTTC.

This chain links TRBV15 with TRBJ1-3, with D uncertain. V was pared by 0 bases and J by 4 bases, with 16 bases between. The CDR3 has 17 amino acids. Germline-derived CDR1 and CDR2 are LNHNV and YYDKDF (reference sequence). The CDR3, as DNA: TGTGCCACCAGCAGAGATAAGACGAGGATAGACGGAAACACCATATATTTT. Translation: CATSRDKTRIDGNTIYF.

The chain carries TRBV6-5 and TRBJ1-2; TRBD1 might be the D (5 bases). Germline CDR1 MNHEY, CDR2 SVGAGI. Trimming removed 4 bases at V and 4 bases at J, with 10 bases between. This CDR3 is built from 13 residues. In DNA, the CDR3 is TGTGCCAGCAGTTTTCAGGGAGGCTATGGCTACACCTTC. Translation gives CASSFQGGYGYTF.

This clone appeared once. The genes are TRBV10-3 and TRBJ2-1; 8 positions match TRBD2. CDR3 size: 16 residues. Per germline, CDR1 ENHRY and CDR2 SYGVKD. With 6 bases clipped from V and 9 bases from J, the junction kept 16 bases outside the gene matches. The CDR3 here is CAISDQTSGGISEQFF. The CDR3, as DNA: TGTGCCATCAGCGATCAGACGAGCGGGGGTATCAGTGAGCAGTTCTTC.

The chain joins TRBV19 to TRBJ2-7; D ambiguous. The CDR3 runs 15 residues. Germline CDR1 reads LNHDA; CDR2 reads SQIVND (reference sequence). Between the trimmed V and J ends, which lost 1 base and 2 bases, there was a span of 12 bases. The CDR3 here is CASSIGNRGPYEQYF. In nucleotides, the CDR3 is TGTGCCAGTAGTATAGGAAACCGTGGCCCCTACGAGCAGTACTTC. The variable domain in full, completed from reference TRBV19 and TRBJ2-7, reads DGGITQSPKYLFRKEGQNVTLSCEQNLNHDAMYWYRQDPGQGLRLIYYSQIVNDFQKGDIAEGYSVSREKKESFPLTVTSAQKNPTAFYLCASSIGNRGPYEQYFGPGTRLTVT.

V gene TRBV4-2 combines with J gene TRBJ2-6; no clear D gene. Germline V gene sequence: CDR1 LGHNA, CDR2 YNFKEQ. CDR3 size: 16 residues. The V end lost 0 bases, the J end lost 1 base, and 7 bases lay between the germline ends. The CDR3 reads CASSQEHESGANVLTF. The CDR3, as DNA: TGTGCCAGCAGCCAAGAACATGAATCTGGGGCCAACGTCCTGACTTTC.

The CDR3 DNA sequence: TGTGCCATCAGTGTGACCAGACTAGCGCAAAGCGGGGATACGCAGTATTTT. It yields the protein CAISVTRLAQSGDTQYF. The chain links TRBV10-3 to TRBJ2-3; 8 bases are a match to TRBD2. The CDR3 extends over 17 amino acids. Germline assignment: CDR1 ENHRY and CDR2 SYGVKD. Germline trimming cut 4 bases from V and 6 bases from J; bases unmatched to any gene: 15.

Only a few counts were recorded for this clone. V and J are TRBV6-1 and TRBJ1-2; D is undetermined. The CDR3 runs 15 residues. V was clipped by 5 bases and J by 0 bases, with 13 bases between them. Per germline, CDR1 MNHNS and CDR2 SASEGT. The CDR3 loop reads CASSRLTDANYGYTF. CDR3 nucleotides: TGTGCCAGCAGTCGTTTAACAGACGCTAACTATGGCTACACCTTC.

The V gene is TRBV15, the J gene TRBJ1-4; D perhaps matches TRBD1 (5 bases). Germline lookup yields CDR1 LNHNV and CDR2 YYDKDF (reference sequence). V dropped 1 base and J dropped 4 bases, with 7 bases sitting between them. This CDR3 is 14 amino acids long. The chain's CDR3 is CATSRVRDNEKLFF. The CDR3 region has the DNA TGTGCCACCAGCAGAGTCAGGGATAATGAAAAACTGTTTTTT.